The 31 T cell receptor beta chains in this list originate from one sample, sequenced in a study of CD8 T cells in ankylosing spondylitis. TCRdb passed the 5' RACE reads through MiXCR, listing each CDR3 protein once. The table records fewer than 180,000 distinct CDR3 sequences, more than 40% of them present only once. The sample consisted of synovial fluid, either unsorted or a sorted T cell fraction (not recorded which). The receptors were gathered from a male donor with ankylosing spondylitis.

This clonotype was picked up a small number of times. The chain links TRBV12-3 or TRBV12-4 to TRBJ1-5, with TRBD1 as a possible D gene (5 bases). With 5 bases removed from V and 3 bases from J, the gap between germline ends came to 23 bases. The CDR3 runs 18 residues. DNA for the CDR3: TGTGCCAGCAGTCCCCTGTTAAGCGGGACGGGAGACAATCAGCCCCAGCATTTT. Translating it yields CASSPLLSGTGDNQPQHF.

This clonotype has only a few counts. Here the CDR3 reads CASSDSNQPTDTQYF. CDR3 bases: TGTGCCAGCAGTGACTCGAATCAGCCCACAGATACGCAGTATTTT. This rearrangement joins TRBV6-4 to TRBJ2-3; D gene uncertain. This CDR3 comprises 15 residues. CDR1 and CDR2 (germline): MRHNA, SNTAGT. Trimming removed 0 bases at V and 2 bases at J, with 9 bases between.

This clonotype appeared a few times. CDR3 protein: CASSFRWRVPYEQYF. CDR3 DNA sequence: TGTGCCAGCAGCTTCAGGTGGCGGGTTCCCTACGAGCAGTACTTC. The genes are TRBV5-5 and TRBJ2-7, with D possibly matching TRBD2 (5 bases). With 2 bases removed from V and 2 bases from J, the gap between germline ends came to 14 bases. The CDR3 runs to 15 residues. The germline gives CDR1 SGHKS, CDR2 YYEKEE (reference sequence).

CDR3 region: CASSYCDYPVSFYEQYF. CDR3 nucleotides: TGTGCCAGCAGTTACTGTGACTACCCCGTATCGTTCTACGAGCAGTACTTC. The V call is TRBV6-2 or TRBV6-3, the J call TRBJ2-7; maybe TRBD2 (5 bases). Germline V CDR1 and CDR2: MNHEY, SVGEGT. V was trimmed by 1 base and J by 3 bases, leaving 19 bases between them. The CDR3 is 17 amino acids.

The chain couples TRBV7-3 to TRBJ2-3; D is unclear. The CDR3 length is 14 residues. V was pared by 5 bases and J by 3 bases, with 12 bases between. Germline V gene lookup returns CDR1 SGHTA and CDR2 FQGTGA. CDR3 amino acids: CASSERAQTDTQYF. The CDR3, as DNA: TGTGCCAGCAGCGAACGCGCGCAAACAGATACGCAGTATTTT.

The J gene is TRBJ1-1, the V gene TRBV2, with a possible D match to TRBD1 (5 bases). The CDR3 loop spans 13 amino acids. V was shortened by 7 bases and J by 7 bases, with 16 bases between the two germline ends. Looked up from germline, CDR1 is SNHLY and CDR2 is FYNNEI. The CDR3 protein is CASIISGNGEAFF. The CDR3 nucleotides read TGTGCCAGCATAATTTCAGGGAATGGTGAAGCTTTCTTT.

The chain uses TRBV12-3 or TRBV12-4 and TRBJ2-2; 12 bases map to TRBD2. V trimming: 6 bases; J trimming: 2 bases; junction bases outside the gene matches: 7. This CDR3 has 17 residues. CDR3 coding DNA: TGTGCCAGCAGCCTAGGACTAGCGGGACTTAACACCGGGGAGCTGTTTTTT. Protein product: CASSLGLAGLNTGELFF.

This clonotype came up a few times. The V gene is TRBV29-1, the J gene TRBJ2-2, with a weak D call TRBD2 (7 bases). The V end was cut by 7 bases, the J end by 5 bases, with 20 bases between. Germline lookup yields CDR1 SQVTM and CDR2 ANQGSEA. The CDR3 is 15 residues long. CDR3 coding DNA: TGCAGCGGACCGATTTGGGGGGGCCGGACCGGGGAGCTGTTTTTT. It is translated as CSGPIWGGRTGELFF.

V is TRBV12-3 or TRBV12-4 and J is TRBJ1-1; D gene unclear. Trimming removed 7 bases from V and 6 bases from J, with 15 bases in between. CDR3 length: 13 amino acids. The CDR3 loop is CASTQWEFAEAFF. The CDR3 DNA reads TGTGCCAGCACTCAATGGGAGTTCGCTGAAGCTTTCTTT.

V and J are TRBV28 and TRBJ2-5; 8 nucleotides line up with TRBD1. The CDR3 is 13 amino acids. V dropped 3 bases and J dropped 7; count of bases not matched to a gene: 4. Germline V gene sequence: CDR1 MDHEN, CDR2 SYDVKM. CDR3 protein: CASSFWTGWTQYF. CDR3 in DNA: TGTGCCAGCAGTTTTTGGACAGGGTGGACCCAGTACTTC.

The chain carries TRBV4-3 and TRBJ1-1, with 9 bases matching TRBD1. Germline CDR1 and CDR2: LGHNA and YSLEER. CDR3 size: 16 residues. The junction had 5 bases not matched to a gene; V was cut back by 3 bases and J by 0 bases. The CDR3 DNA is TGCGCCAGCAGCCAGACCGGGACAGGGCTGAACACTGAAGCTTTCTTT. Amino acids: CASSQTGTGLNTEAFF.

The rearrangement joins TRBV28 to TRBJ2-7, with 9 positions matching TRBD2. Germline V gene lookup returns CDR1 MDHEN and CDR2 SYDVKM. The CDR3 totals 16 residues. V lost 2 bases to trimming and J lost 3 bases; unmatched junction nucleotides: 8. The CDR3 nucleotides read TGTGCCAGCAGTTTACTTAGCGGGAGAGATCGCTACGAGCAGTACTTC. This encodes CASSLLSGRDRYEQYF.

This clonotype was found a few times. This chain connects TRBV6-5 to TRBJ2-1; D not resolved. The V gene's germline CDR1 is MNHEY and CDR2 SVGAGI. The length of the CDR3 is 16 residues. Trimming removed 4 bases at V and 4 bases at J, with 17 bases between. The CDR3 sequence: CASSFGLSTLYNEQFF. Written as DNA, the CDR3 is TGTGCCAGCAGTTTCGGATTGTCTACCCTATACAATGAGCAGTTCTTC.

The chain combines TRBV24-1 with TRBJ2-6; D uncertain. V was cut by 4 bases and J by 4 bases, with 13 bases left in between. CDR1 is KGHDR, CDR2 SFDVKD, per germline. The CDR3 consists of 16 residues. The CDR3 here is CATSDSVGSGANVLTF. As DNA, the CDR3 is TGTGCCACCAGTGACTCTGTCGGGTCAGGGGCCAACGTCCTGACTTTC.

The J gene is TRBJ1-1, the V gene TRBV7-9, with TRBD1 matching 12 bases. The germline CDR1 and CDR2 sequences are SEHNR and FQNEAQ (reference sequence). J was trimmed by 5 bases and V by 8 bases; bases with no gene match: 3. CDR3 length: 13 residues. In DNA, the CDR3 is TGTGCCAGCGGGACAGGGGGCAGGACTGAAGCTTTCTTT. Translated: CASGTGGRTEAFF.

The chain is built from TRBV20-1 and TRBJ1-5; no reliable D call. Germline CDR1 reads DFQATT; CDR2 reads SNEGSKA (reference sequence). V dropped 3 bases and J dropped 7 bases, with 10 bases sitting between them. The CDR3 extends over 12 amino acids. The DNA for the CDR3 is TGCAGTGCTAGTGGGGTCTGGCAGCCCCAGCATTTT. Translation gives CSASGVWQPQHF.

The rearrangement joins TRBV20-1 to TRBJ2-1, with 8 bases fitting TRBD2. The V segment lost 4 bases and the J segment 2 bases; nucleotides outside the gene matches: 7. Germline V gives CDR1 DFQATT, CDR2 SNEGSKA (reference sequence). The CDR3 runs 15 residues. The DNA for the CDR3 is TGCAGTGCTAACCCCGGGACTAGTCCCTACAATGAGCAGTTCTTC. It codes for CSANPGTSPYNEQFF.

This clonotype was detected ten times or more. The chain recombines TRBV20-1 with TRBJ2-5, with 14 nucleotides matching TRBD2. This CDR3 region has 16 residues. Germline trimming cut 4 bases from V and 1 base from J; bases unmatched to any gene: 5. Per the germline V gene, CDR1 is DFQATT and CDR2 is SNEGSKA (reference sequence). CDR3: CSAIGLAGGSQETQYF. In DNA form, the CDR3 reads TGCAGTGCTATCGGACTAGCGGGGGGTTCCCAAGAGACCCAGTACTTC.

CDR3 amino acids: CASSLRAGALRYEQYF. The DNA for the CDR3 is TGTGCCAGCAGCCTCCGGGCAGGGGCCCTACGGTACGAGCAGTACTTC. This chain connects TRBV27 to TRBJ2-7, with D perhaps TRBD1 (6 bases). Per the germline V gene, CDR1 is MNHEY and CDR2 is SMNVEV (reference sequence). This CDR3 region has 16 residues. The germline V and J ends were trimmed by 6 bases and 4 bases, with 22 bases remaining between them.

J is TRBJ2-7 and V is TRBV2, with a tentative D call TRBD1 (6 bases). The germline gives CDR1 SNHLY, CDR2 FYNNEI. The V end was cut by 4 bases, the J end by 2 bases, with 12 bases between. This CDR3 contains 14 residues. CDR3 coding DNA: TGTGCCAGCAGTGTCAGCCAGGGGACCTACGAGCAGTACTTC. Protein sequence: CASSVSQGTYEQYF.

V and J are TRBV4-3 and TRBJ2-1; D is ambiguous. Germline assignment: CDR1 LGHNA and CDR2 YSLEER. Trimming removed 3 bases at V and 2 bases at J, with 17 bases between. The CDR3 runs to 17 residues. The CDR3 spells CASSQTGQSGTYNEQFF. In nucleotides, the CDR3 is TGCGCCAGCAGCCAGACCGGGCAATCGGGTACCTACAATGAGCAGTTCTTC.

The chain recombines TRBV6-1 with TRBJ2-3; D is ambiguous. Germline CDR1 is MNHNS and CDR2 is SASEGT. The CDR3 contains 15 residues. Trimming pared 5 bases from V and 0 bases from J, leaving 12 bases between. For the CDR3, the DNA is TGTGCCAGCAGTCCCACTGAGGCGAGCACAGATACGCAGTATTTT. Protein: CASSPTEASTDTQYF.

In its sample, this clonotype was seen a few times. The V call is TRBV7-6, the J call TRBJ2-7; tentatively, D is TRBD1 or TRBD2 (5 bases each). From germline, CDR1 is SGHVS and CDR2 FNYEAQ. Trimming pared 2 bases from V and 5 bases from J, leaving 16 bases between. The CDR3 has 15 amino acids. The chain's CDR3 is CASSLRGTPGDEQYF. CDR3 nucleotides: TGTGCCAGCAGCTTAAGAGGGACCCCTGGCGACGAGCAGTACTTC.

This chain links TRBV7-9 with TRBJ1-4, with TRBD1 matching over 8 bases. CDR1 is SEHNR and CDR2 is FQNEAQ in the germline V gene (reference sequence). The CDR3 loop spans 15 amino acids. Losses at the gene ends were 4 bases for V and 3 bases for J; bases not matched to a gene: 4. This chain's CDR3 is CASSSRQGPNEKLFF. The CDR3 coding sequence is TGTGCCAGCAGCTCCAGACAGGGGCCTAATGAAAAACTGTTTTTT.

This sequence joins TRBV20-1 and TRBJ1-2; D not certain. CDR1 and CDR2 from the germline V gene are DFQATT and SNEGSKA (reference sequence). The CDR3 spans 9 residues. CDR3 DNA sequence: TGCAGCGTTAACTATGGCTACACCTTC. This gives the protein CSVNYGYTF.

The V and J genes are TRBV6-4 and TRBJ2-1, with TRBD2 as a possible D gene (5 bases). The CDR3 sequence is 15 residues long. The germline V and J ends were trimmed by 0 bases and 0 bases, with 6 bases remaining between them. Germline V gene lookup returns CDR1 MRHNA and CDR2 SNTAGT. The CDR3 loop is CASSDSGSSYNEQFF. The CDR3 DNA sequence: TGTGCCAGCAGTGACTCAGGGAGCTCCTACAATGAGCAGTTCTTC.

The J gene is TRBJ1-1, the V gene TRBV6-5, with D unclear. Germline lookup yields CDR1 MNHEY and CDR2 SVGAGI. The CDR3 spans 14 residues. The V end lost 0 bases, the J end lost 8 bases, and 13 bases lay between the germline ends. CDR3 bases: TGTGCCAGCAGTTACTCGCCGACTGGGTTCGAAGCTTTCTTT. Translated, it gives CASSYSPTGFEAFF.

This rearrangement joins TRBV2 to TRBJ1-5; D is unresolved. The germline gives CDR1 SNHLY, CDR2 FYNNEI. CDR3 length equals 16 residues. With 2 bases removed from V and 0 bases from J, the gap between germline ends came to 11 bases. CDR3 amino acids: CASSELGLNSNQPQHF. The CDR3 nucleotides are TGTGCCAGCAGTGAACTAGGGTTGAATAGCAATCAGCCCCAGCATTTT.

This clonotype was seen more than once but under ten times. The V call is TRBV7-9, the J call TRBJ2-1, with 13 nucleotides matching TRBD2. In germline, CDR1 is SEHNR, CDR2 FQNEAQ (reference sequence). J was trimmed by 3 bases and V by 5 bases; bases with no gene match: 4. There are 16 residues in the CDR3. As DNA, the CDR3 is TGTGCCAGCAGCCCACGGACTAGCGGGAGCTACAATGAGCAGTTCTTC. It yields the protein CASSPRTSGSYNEQFF.

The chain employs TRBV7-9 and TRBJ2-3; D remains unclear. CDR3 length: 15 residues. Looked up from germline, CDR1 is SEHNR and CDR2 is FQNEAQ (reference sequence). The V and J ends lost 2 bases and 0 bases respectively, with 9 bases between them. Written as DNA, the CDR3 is TGTGCCAGCAGCTTATTCCCGGCTAGCACAGATACGCAGTATTTT. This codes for CASSLFPASTDTQYF.

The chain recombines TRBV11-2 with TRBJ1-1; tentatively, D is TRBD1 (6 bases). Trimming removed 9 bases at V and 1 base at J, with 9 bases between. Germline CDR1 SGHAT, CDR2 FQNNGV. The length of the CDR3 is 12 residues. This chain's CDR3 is CARQGGNTEAFF. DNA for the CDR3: TGTGCCAGGCAAGGGGGGAACACTGAAGCTTTCTTT.